One and the same sample provided the 15 T cell receptor beta chains below, sequenced in a study of vaccination and CD4 T cells after COVID-19. Oncomine TCR Beta short-read sequencing was applied to DNA from cultured CD4+ T cells. Via MiXCR, TCRdb re-called the PCR reads, giving one row per CDR3 protein. The top ten clones hold over 7.5% of a sample with about 16,000 distinct CDR3 sequences, approximately 54% of them seen once. This sample's treatment: roughly ten-day PBMC culture with coronavirus spike peptide pools or control peptides (ViraFEST assay). Their antigen targets remain unknown. Sequenced sample: CD4+ T cells from blood, cultured in vitro. Receptor source: a human donor who had recovered from COVID-19.

This chain joins TRBV7-2 and TRBJ2-5; the D is unclear. This CDR3 spans 12 amino acids. Germline V gene sequence: CDR1 SGHTA, CDR2 FQGNSA. The V end was cut by 0 bases, the J end by 9 bases, with 8 bases between. CDR3 amino acids: CASSLADPAQYF. The DNA for the CDR3 is TGTGCCAGCAGCTTAGCGGACCCGGCCCAGTACTTC. The full variable domain, its missing parts supplied by reference TRBV7-2 and TRBJ2-5, is GAGVSQSPSNKVTEKGKDVELRCDPISGHTALYWYRQSLGQGLEFLIYFQGNSAPDKSGLPSDRFSAERTGGSVSTLTIQRTQQEDSAVYLCASSLADPAQYFGPGTRLLVL.

The chain is built from TRBV7-2 and TRBJ1-5; D remains unclear. This CDR3 region has 12 residues. Trimming took off 5 bases at V and 9 bases at J, with 11 bases between the two ends. CDR1 is SGHTA and CDR2 is FQGNSA in the germline V gene. CDR3 bases: TGTGCCAGCAGCGCCGGCTATGGGCCCCAGCATTTT. Its translation: CASSAGYGPQHF.

The V call is TRBV7-3, the J call TRBJ2-3, with a tentative D call TRBD2 (6 bases). This CDR3 region has 15 residues. The V end lost 5 bases, the J end lost 2 bases, and 14 bases lay between the germline ends. CDR1 is SGHTA and CDR2 is FQGTGA in the germline V gene. The CDR3, as DNA: TGTGCCAGCAGCCCCGGGACTCAACACACAGATACGCAGTATTTT. The encoded protein is CASSPGTQHTDTQYF.

With respect to this clonotype: The limits of the CDR3 on the DNA are not certain, so only TCRdb's listed CDR3 is given. The rearrangement links TRBV11-2 to TRBJ1-2; the D call of TRBD1 is as the table states it, not checked on the DNA. A total of 13 residues make up the CDR3, ends included. Looked up from germline, CDR1 is SGHAT and CDR2 is FQNNGV. CDR3 protein: CASSLVGRGARTF.

This rearrangement joins TRBV6-5 to TRBJ2-7, with a possible D match to TRBD2 (6 bases). Trimming took off 0 bases at V and 1 base at J, with 13 bases between the two ends. Looked up from germline, CDR1 is MNHEY and CDR2 is SVGAGI. The CDR3 has 16 residues. The CDR3 here is CASSYSRRGGSYEQYF. The CDR3, as DNA: TGTGCCAGCAGTTACTCGAGGAGGGGTGGATCCTACGAGCAGTACTTC.

The chain recombines TRBV30 with TRBJ1-3, with D unclear. Germline CDR1 is GTSNPN and CDR2 is SVGIG (reference sequence). V was clipped by 0 bases and J by 0 bases, with 6 bases between them. The CDR3 is 14 residues long. The chain's CDR3 is CAWSVGHSGNTIYF. CDR3 in DNA: TGTGCCTGGAGTGTTGGCCACTCTGGAAACACCATATATTTT. The complete variable domain, with remaining parts taken from reference TRBV30 and TRBJ1-3, reads SQTIHQWPATLVQPVGSPLSLECTVEGTSNPNLYWYRQAAGRGLQLLFYSVGIGQISSEVPQNLSASRPQDRQFILSSKKLLLSDSGFYLCAWSVGHSGNTIYFGEGSWLTVV.

This clonotype is labeled medium-sized (0.01 to 0.1%). V usage is TRBV20-1 and J usage is TRBJ2-5, with 7 bases fitting TRBD2. V gave up 6 bases and J gave up 1 base; unmatched junction bases: 11. The germline V gene encodes CDR1 DFQATT and CDR2 SNEGSKA (reference sequence). This CDR3 region has 15 residues. CDR3 loop: CSALNTGGPQETQYF. The CDR3 region has the DNA TGCAGTGCCCTGAATACGGGGGGACCCCAAGAGACCCAGTACTTC.

This clonotype has only a few counts. V and J are TRBV7-3 and TRBJ2-1; TRBD2 aligns across 7 bases. The trim removed 4 bases at V and 0 bases at J, leaving 6 bases unmatched. Per the germline V gene, CDR1 is SGHTA and CDR2 is FQGTGA. The CDR3 consists of 16 residues. The CDR3, as DNA: TGTGCCAGCAGCTCTCTAGCGGTGAGCTCCTACAATGAGCAGTTCTTC. Protein product: CASSSLAVSSYNEQFF.

About this clonotype: The junction does not match germline at one end; this may be a read error. The rearrangement uses TRBV20-1 and TRBJ1-2; 9 bases line up with TRBD1. The CDR3 covers 12 residues. The germline V gene encodes CDR1 DFQATT and CDR2 SNEGSKA (reference sequence). CDR3 sequence (DNA): TGCGGTGCTAGAGTGGACAGGGGAGGCTACACCTTC. This sequence encodes CGARVDRGGYTF.

The sample holds a few counts of this clonotype. V is TRBV20-1 and J is TRBJ2-3; 13 nucleotides align to TRBD2. V shed 4 bases, J shed 6 bases, and the junction held 10 bases outside the gene matches. The CDR3 sequence is 16 residues long. Looked up from germline, CDR1 is DFQATT and CDR2 is SNEGSKA (reference sequence). The CDR3 sequence is CSANPRTSGRGDTQYF. The CDR3 DNA is TGCAGTGCTAACCCGAGGACTAGCGGGAGAGGTGATACGCAGTATTTT.

This clonotype was picked up a small number of times. This chain links TRBV28 with TRBJ2-3; 7 nucleotides agree with TRBD2. The CDR3 extends over 15 amino acids. V lost 2 bases to trimming and J lost 0 bases; unmatched junction nucleotides: 2. CDR1 and CDR2 (germline): MDHEN, SYDVKM. The CDR3 DNA reads as TGTGCCAGCAGTTTAGCGGGAGTCAGCACAGATACGCAGTATTTT. This sequence encodes CASSLAGVSTDTQYF.

The J gene is TRBJ2-3, the V gene TRBV27; D is uncertain. Germline CDR1 MNHEY, CDR2 SMNVEV (reference sequence). Trimming left V 2 bases short and J 6 bases short, with 15 bases between. The CDR3 runs to 15 residues. Here the CDR3 reads CASSLSVGPEDTQYF. In nucleotides, the CDR3 is TGTGCCAGCAGTTTAAGTGTCGGCCCGGAGGATACGCAGTATTTT.

In its sample, this clonotype ranks as medium-sized. The CDR3 nucleotides are TGCAGTGCTAACCCAAACACTGAAGCTTTCTTT. This sequence encodes CSANPNTEAFF. The chain is built from TRBV20-1 and TRBJ1-1, with D unclear. CDR1 and CDR2 (germline): DFQATT, SNEGSKA (reference sequence). V was clipped by 4 bases and J by 2 bases, with 5 bases between them. The CDR3 has 11 amino acids.

This clonotype was counted a few times. The rearrangement joins TRBV5-4 to TRBJ1-2, with 7 bases matching TRBD1. Losses at the gene ends were 7 bases for V and 6 bases for J; bases not matched to a gene: 15. Germline V gene lookup returns CDR1 SGHNT and CDR2 YYREEE (reference sequence). The length of the CDR3 is 15 residues. CDR3 DNA: TGTGCCAGCGGGCCCCAGACAGGGCGGGTCGATGGCTACACCTTC. Protein product: CASGPQTGRVDGYTF.

This clonotype was seen more than once but under ten times. CDR3 sequence reads: CASSASGRRYNEQFF. The CDR3 region has the DNA TGTGCCAGCAGTGCTAGCGGGAGGCGCTACAATGAGCAGTTCTTC. The V call is TRBV6-2 or TRBV6-3, the J call TRBJ2-1, with 11 bases fitting TRBD2. CDR3 length: 15 amino acids. Per the germline V gene, CDR1 is MNHEY and CDR2 is SVGEGT. Unmatched junction bases numbered 3, after V lost 5 bases and J lost 3 bases.